A single sample is the source of the 3 T cell receptor beta chains below, sequenced in a study of T cell responses to AZD1222 COVID-19 vaccine. Repertoires were generated with immunoSEQ multiplex PCR, while TCRdb's copy carries only in-frame clones and drops some. Found here are about 120,000 clones, around 89% of them singletons; the top ten hold approximately 10%. The sequenced sample was peripheral blood, obtained on day 0 of MenACWY control vaccination. The receptors derive from an adult in good health.

V usage is TRBV5-1 and J usage is TRBJ1-1; D may be TRBD1 (5 bases). The germline V gene has CDR1 SGHRS and CDR2 YFSETQ. This CDR3 has 13 residues. With 0 bases removed from V and 4 bases from J, the gap between germline ends came to 7 bases. The DNA for the CDR3 is TGCGCCAGCAGCTTGGGACAGCCCACTGAAGCTTTCTTT. It is translated as CASSLGQPTEAFF.

V and J are TRBV27 and TRBJ1-5; perhaps TRBD1 as D (5 bases). CDR1 and CDR2 from the germline V gene are MNHEY and SMNVEV (reference sequence). The CDR3 totals 14 residues. V was pared by 3 bases and J by 1 base, with 7 bases between. CDR3 region: CASSLPGSNQPQHF. The CDR3 bases are TGTGCCAGCAGTTTGCCAGGGAGCAATCAGCCCCAGCATTTT.

This chain joins TRBV12-3 or TRBV12-4 and TRBJ2-1; D is possibly TRBD2 (5 bases). V dropped 4 bases and J dropped 8 bases, with 12 bases sitting between them. This CDR3 region has 13 residues. CDR3 loop: CASSWLSGYEQFF. In DNA, the CDR3 is TGTGCCAGCAGTTGGTTATCGGGGTATGAGCAGTTCTTC.